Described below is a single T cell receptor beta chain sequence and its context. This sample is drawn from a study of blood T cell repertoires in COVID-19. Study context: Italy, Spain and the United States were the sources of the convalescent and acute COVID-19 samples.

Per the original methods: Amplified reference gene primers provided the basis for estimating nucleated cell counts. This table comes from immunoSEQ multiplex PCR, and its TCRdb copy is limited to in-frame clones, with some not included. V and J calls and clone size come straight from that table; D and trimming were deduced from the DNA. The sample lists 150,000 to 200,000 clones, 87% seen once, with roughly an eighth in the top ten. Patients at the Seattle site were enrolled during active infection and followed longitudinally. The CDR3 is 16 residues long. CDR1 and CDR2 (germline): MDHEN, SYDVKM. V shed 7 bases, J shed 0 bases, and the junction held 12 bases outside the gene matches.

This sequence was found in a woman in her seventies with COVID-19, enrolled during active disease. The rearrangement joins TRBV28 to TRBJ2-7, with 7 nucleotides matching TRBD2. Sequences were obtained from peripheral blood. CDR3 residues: CASTYKAGWSSYEQYF. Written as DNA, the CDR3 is TGTGCCAGCACTTACAAAGCGGGATGGAGCTCCTACGAGCAGTACTTC.